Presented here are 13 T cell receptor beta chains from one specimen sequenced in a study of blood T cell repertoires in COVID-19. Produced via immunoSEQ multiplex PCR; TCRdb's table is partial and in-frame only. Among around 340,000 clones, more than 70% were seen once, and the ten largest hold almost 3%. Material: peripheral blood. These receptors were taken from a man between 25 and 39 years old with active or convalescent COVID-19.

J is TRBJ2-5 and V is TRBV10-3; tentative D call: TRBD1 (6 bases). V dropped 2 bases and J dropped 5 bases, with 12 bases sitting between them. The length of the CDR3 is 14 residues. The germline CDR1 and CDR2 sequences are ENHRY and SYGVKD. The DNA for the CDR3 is TGTGCCATCAGTGAGACACAGGGCGGGGAGACCCAGTACTTC. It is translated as CAISETQGGETQYF.

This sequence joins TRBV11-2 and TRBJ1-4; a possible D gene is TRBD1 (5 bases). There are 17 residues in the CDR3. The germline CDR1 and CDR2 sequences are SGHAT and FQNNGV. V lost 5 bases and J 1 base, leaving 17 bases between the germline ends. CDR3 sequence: CASSPHGWGGTNEKLFF. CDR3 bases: TGTGCCAGCAGCCCGCATGGATGGGGGGGAACTAATGAAAAACTGTTTTTT.

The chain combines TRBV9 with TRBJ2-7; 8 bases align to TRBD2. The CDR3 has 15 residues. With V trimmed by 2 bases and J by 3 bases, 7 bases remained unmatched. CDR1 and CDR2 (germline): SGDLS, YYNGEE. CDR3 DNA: TGTGCCAGCAGCGTTTATAGCGGGGCCGGCTACGAGCAGTACTTC. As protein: CASSVYSGAGYEQYF.

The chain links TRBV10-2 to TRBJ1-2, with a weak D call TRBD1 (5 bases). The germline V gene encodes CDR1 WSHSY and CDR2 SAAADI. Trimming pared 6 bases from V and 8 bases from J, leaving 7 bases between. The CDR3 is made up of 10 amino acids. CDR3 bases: TGCGCCAGCAGAGGGGCCGGCTACACCTTC. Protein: CASRGAGYTF.

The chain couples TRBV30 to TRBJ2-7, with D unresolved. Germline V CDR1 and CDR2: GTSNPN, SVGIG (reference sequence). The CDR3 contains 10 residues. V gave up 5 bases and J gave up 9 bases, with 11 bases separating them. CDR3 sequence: CAWATERQYF. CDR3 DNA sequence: TGTGCCTGGGCAACTGAGCGGCAGTACTTC.

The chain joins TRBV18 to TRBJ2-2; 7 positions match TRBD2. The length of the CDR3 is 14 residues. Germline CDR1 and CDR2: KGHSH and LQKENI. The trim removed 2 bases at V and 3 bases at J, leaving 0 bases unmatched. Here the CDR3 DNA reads TGTGCCAGCTCACCAGGGGGGGACACCGGGGAGCTGTTTTTT. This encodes CASSPGGDTGELFF.

This CDR3 reads CATSDPDRGPEAFF. The CDR3, as DNA: TGTGCCACCAGTGATCCTGACAGGGGACCTGAAGCTTTCTTT. The V and J genes are TRBV24-1 and TRBJ1-1; 8 bases are a match to TRBD1. The CDR3 runs 14 residues. Germline V gives CDR1 KGHDR, CDR2 SFDVKD. V shed 3 bases, J shed 6 bases, and the junction held 5 bases outside the gene matches.

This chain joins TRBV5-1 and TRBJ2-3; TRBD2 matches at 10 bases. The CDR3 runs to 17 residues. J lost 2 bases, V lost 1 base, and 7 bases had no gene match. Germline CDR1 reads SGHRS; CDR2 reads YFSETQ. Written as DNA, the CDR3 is TGCGCCAGCAGCTTGCGGACTAGCGGACCACCCACAGATACGCAGTATTTT. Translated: CASSLRTSGPPTDTQYF. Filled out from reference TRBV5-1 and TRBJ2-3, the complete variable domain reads KAGVTQTPRYLIKTRGQQVTLSCSPISGHRSVSWYQQTPGQGLQFLFEYFSETQRNKGNFPGRFSGRQFSNSRSEMNVSTLELGDSALYLCASSLRTSGPPTDTQYFGPGTRLTVL.

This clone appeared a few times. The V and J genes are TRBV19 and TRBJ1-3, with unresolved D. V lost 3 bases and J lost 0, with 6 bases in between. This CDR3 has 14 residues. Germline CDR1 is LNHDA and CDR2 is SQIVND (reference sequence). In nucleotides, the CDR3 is TGTGCCAGTAGTATGAGACTCTCTGGAAACACCATATATTTT. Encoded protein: CASSMRLSGNTIYF. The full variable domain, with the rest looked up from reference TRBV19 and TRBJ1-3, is DGGITQSPKYLFRKEGQNVTLSCEQNLNHDAMYWYRQDPGQGLRLIYYSQIVNDFQKGDIAEGYSVSREKKESFPLTVTSAQKNPTAFYLCASSMRLSGNTIYFGEGSWLTVV.

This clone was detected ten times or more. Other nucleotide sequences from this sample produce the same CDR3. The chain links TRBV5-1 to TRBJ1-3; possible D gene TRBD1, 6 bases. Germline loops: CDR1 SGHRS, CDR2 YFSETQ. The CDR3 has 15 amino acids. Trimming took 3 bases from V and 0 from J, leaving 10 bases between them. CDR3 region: CASSWEGGSGNTIYF. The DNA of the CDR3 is TGCGCCAGCAGCTGGGAGGGGGGCTCTGGAAACACCATATATTTT.

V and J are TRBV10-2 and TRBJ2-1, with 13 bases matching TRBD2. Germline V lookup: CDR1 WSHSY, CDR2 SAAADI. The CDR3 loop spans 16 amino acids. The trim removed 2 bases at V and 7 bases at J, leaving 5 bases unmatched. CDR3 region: CASSEGTSGIRNEQFF. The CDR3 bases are TGCGCCAGCAGTGAGGGGACTAGCGGGATTCGGAATGAGCAGTTCTTC.

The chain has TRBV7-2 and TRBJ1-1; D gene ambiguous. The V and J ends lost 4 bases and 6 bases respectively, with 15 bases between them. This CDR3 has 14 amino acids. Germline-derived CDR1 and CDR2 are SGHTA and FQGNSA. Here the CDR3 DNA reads TGTGCCAGCAGCTCCGGGTCGCCCGGGGCTGAAGCTTTCTTT. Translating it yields CASSSGSPGAEAFF.

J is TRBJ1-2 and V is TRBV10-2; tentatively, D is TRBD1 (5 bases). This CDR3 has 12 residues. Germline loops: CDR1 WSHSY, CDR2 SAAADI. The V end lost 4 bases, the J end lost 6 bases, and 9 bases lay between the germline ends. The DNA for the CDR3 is TGCGCCAGCAGTGTTGGGGGGAATGGCTACACCTTC. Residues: CASSVGGNGYTF.